The 19 T cell receptor beta chains reported below all come from one sample, sequenced in a study of T cell changes during pregnancy in multiple sclerosis. The protocol was immunoSEQ multiplex PCR, while the TCRdb copy is restricted to in-frame clones and leaves out a portion. The sample contains 55,000 to 80,000 clones, roughly 90% of which appear only once. Sample: peripheral blood, taken after pregnancy. The receptor source for this set is a female donor in good health, enrolled as a control in a pregnancy study.

The chain carries TRBV5-1 and TRBJ1-2; TRBD1 might be the D (6 bases). The CDR3 consists of 14 residues. Germline V gives CDR1 SGHRS, CDR2 YFSETQ. The ends were cut back, 0 bases at V and 1 base at J, with 7 bases in the middle. The CDR3 here is CASSLEQGNYGYTF. DNA of the CDR3: TGCGCCAGCAGCTTGGAACAGGGTAACTATGGCTACACCTTC.

The V call is TRBV19, the J call TRBJ2-1; 8 positions match TRBD2. The CDR3 is 15 amino acids. CDR1 is LNHDA and CDR2 is SQIVND in the germline V gene (reference sequence). V shed 7 bases, J shed 2 bases, and the junction held 7 bases outside the gene matches. CDR3 residues: CASTPGLETYNEQFF. CDR3 nucleotide sequence: TGTGCCAGTACCCCGGGACTAGAAACCTACAATGAGCAGTTCTTC.

The chain recombines TRBV25-1 with TRBJ2-5; 9 bases are a match to TRBD1. The CDR3 covers 13 residues. Per the germline V gene, CDR1 is MGHDK and CDR2 is SYGVNS. V lost 10 bases and J lost 5; bases outside the gene matches: 8. The CDR3 region is CATLQGARETQYF. CDR3 coding DNA: TGTGCCACCTTACAGGGGGCGCGGGAGACCCAGTACTTC.

V and J are TRBV12-5 and TRBJ2-7, with a tentative D call TRBD2 (5 bases). Germline V gene lookup returns CDR1 LGHNT and CDR2 FRNRAP. Trimming cost V 2 bases and J 0 bases, with 17 bases left between them. The CDR3 runs 17 residues. DNA for the CDR3: TGTGCTAGTGGTTTGTCCGTCAATACTAGGAACTCCTACGAGCAGTACTTC. Translating it yields CASGLSVNTRNSYEQYF.

This chain links TRBV9 with TRBJ2-1, with 7 bases matching TRBD2. Per the germline V gene, CDR1 is SGDLS and CDR2 is YYNGEE. Trimming at V came to 4 bases and at J to 0 bases, leaving 4 bases not matched to a gene. The CDR3 has 15 residues. The CDR3 nucleotides read TGTGCCAGCAGCCTCCTAGCGGCCTCCTACAATGAGCAGTTCTTC. Protein: CASSLLAASYNEQFF.

The chain combines TRBV10-2 with TRBJ2-1; tentative D call: TRBD1 (6 bases). The CDR3 sequence is 14 residues long. V dropped 7 bases and J dropped 2 bases, with 12 bases sitting between them. Germline values: CDR1 WSHSY, CDR2 SAAADI. Written as DNA, the CDR3 is TGCGCCAGCATCCGGGACAAAGCCTACAATGAGCAGTTCTTC. It translates to CASIRDKAYNEQFF.

V usage is TRBV7-9 and J usage is TRBJ1-1; D remains unclear. Germline loops: CDR1 SEHNR, CDR2 FQNEAQ (reference sequence). Trimming took off 2 bases at V and 8 bases at J, with 15 bases between the two ends. CDR3 length: 14 amino acids. The chain's CDR3 is CASSLPPQSAEAFF. CDR3 sequence (DNA): TGTGCCAGCAGCTTACCTCCTCAGAGCGCCGAAGCTTTCTTT.

The V gene is TRBV30, the J gene TRBJ1-3; D is perhaps TRBD1 (5 bases). The CDR3 is 14 amino acids. Trimming removed 0 bases from V and 2 bases from J, with 8 bases in between. Germline V CDR1 and CDR2: GTSNPN, SVGIG (reference sequence). Here the CDR3 reads CAWSVGHAGNTIYF. The CDR3 region has the DNA TGTGCCTGGAGTGTCGGACACGCTGGAAACACCATATATTTT.

The chain carries TRBV18 and TRBJ1-1; tentatively, D is TRBD1 (5 bases). The CDR3 has 16 residues. Trimming removed 0 bases from V and 1 base from J, with 12 bases in between. Per the germline V gene, CDR1 is KGHSH and CDR2 is LQKENI. The CDR3 nucleotides read TGTGCCAGCTCACCACCTAGGGGAGGTCCGAACACTGAAGCTTTCTTT. Protein product: CASSPPRGGPNTEAFF.

The rearrangement uses TRBV20-1 and TRBJ2-7; 8 bases are a match to TRBD2. The CDR3 loop spans 11 amino acids. Trimming cost V 5 bases and J 6 bases; bases outside gene matches: 3. Germline CDR1 reads DFQATT; CDR2 reads SNEGSKA (reference sequence). The CDR3 spells CSADLAGEQYF. The CDR3 DNA reads TGCAGTGCTGACCTAGCGGGCGAGCAGTACTTC.

This clone was detected once. The V and J genes are TRBV7-9 and TRBJ1-6; tentative D call: TRBD1 (5 bases). Germline CDR1 and CDR2: SEHNR and FQNEAQ (reference sequence). The CDR3 is 15 residues long. Trimming left V 1 base short and J 5 bases short, with 9 bases between. As DNA, the CDR3 is TGTGCCAGCAGCTTAGGTCAGGGAAATAATTCACCCCTCCACTTT. Protein product: CASSLGQGNNSPLHF.

This chain links TRBV29-1 with TRBJ2-7; D might be TRBD1 (6 bases). CDR1 SQVTM and CDR2 ANQGSEA come from the germline V gene. V lost 6 bases and J 3 bases, leaving 12 bases between the germline ends. This CDR3 spans 12 amino acids. The CDR3 protein is CSVRDTIYEQYF. CDR3 DNA sequence: TGCAGCGTCCGGGACACCATCTACGAGCAGTACTTC.

The genes are TRBV30 and TRBJ1-2, with 10 positions matching TRBD1. The length of the CDR3 is 13 residues. The V gene's germline CDR1 is GTSNPN and CDR2 SVGIG (reference sequence). The trim removed 5 bases at V and 6 bases at J, leaving 6 bases unmatched. The CDR3 loop is CAWGTGTGDGYTF. In DNA, the CDR3 is TGTGCCTGGGGAACCGGGACAGGGGATGGCTACACCTTC. The full variable domain, in which reference TRBV30 and TRBJ1-2 provide the parts outside the CDR3, is SQTIHQWPATLVQPVGSPLSLECTVEGTSNPNLYWYRQAAGRGLQLLFYSVGIGQISSEVPQNLSASRPQDRQFILSSKKLLLSDSGFYLCAWGTGTGDGYTFGSGTRLTVV.

The sample holds one count of this clone. This chain links TRBV6-6 with TRBJ1-6; a weak D match, TRBD1 (5 bases). Deletions cut 6 bases from V and 7 bases from J, with 16 bases between. CDR3 size: 15 residues. Germline V gene lookup returns CDR1 MNHNY and CDR2 SVGAGI (reference sequence). The CDR3 is CASRATGGKNSPLHF. The CDR3 DNA sequence: TGTGCCAGCAGGGCCACGGGGGGGAAGAATTCACCCCTCCACTTT.

The rearrangement uses TRBV13 and TRBJ1-6; TRBD1 aligns across 8 bases. CDR3 length: 17 residues. V lost 0 bases and J lost 9; bases outside the gene matches: 10. The germline V gene has CDR1 PRHDT and CDR2 FYEKMQ (reference sequence). CDR3 in amino acids: CASSLGPLTGVGSPLHF. The DNA of the CDR3 is TGTGCCAGCAGCTTAGGACCCCTGACAGGGGTAGGTTCACCCCTCCACTTT.

The chain carries TRBV5-1 and TRBJ1-4; TRBD1 is a possible D gene (5 bases). The CDR3 is 18 residues long. Trimming cost V 3 bases and J 0 bases, with 18 bases left between them. Germline assignment: CDR1 SGHRS and CDR2 YFSETQ. Here the CDR3 DNA reads TGCGCCAGCAGCTCTTACGGGGGGTCTCCCGCAACTAATGAAAAACTGTTTTTT. This gives the protein CASSSYGGSPATNEKLFF.

The rearrangement joins TRBV7-2 to TRBJ2-1, with 7 bases that match TRBD2. V gave up 1 base and J gave up 5 bases; unmatched junction bases: 17. The CDR3 is made up of 19 amino acids. In germline, CDR1 is SGHTA, CDR2 FQGNSA. The CDR3 nucleotides are TGTGCCAGCAGCTTAGAGTTTTATGGGCGGCTAGCGGACGACAATGAGCAGTTCTTC. It yields the protein CASSLEFYGRLADDNEQFF. Drawing the rest from reference TRBV7-2 and TRBJ2-1, the complete variable domain is GAGVSQSPSNKVTEKGKDVELRCDPISGHTALYWYRQSLGQGLEFLIYFQGNSAPDKSGLPSDRFSAERTGGSVSTLTIQRTQQEDSAVYLCASSLEFYGRLADDNEQFFGPGTRLTVL.

This clone occurred once. The chain carries TRBV11-3 and TRBJ2-2, with 8 bases fitting TRBD2. This CDR3 contains 16 residues. Germline CDR1 and CDR2: SGHNT and YENEEA. V dropped 1 base and J dropped 0; count of bases not matched to a gene: 1. The CDR3 region has the DNA TGTGCCAGCAGCTTAGCGGGGGGGCCGAACACCGGGGAGCTGTTTTTT. It encodes CASSLAGGPNTGELFF.

This sequence joins TRBV19 and TRBJ2-7, with D perhaps TRBD2 (5 bases). V was shortened by 6 bases and J by 0 bases, with 9 bases between the two germline ends. Germline CDR1 LNHDA, CDR2 SQIVND (reference sequence). CDR3 size: 13 residues. This CDR3 is CASRESGSYEQYF. In DNA, the CDR3 is TGTGCCAGTAGGGAAAGCGGCTCCTACGAGCAGTACTTC.